This T cell receptor beta chain was identified in a study of naive and memory T cell subsets. Notes on the study in general: Naive repertoires, especially CD8, held a few larger clonotypes, possibly memory cells re-expressing CD45RA.

A note on this clonotype: Its antigen is still unknown.

Two oligonucleotides, mixed equimolar, formed the beta constant-region primer covering TRBC1 and TRBC2. Four rounds of PCR amplified the ligated cDNA using nested alpha and beta constant-region primers plus SP2. Ligation attached a single-stranded oligonucleotide with a 12-nucleotide UMI and the SP2 primer to the cDNA 3' end. Using its own MiXCR run on the UMI-ligation and nested PCR reads, TCRdb lists one record per CDR3 protein. This table holds just over 80,000 distinct CDR3 sequences, about 9.9% found once. V was trimmed by 0 bases and J by 7 bases, leaving 7 bases between them. Germline CDR1 and CDR2: SGDLS and YYNGEE. This CDR3 comprises 12 residues.

The source is a human donor in good health. Sequenced sample: naive CD8+ T cells from blood. The V call is TRBV9, the J call TRBJ1-2; D remains unclear. The CDR3 DNA reads TGTGCCAGCAGCGTAGAGGCAGTTGGCTACACCTTC. Encoded protein: CASSVEAVGYTF. The full variable domain, rest sourced from reference TRBV9 and TRBJ1-2, is DSGVTQTPKHLITATGQRVTLRCSPRSGDLSVYWYQQSLDQGLQFLIQYYNGEERAKGNILERFSAQQFPDLHSELNLSSLELGDSALYFCASSVEAVGYTFGSGTRLTVV.